Listed below are T cell receptor beta chains from one sample, sequenced in a study of blood T cell repertoires in COVID-19. Assay used: immunoSEQ multiplex PCR; TCRdb lists only in-frame clones, some missing. The sample carries about 73,000 clones, roughly three quarters recorded once. Sequencing used peripheral blood. All receptors derive from a man aged 65-85 years with COVID-19, enrolled during active disease. Each CDR3 is given with its conserved first and last residue. The D gene is left open where the match is weak. Size tells how often a clone was seen (once, few, many) or the class of an expanded clone, and some rows leave it out.

J: TRBJ1-1; size: NA; V: TRBV4-2; D: NA; DNA: TGTGCCAGCAGCCTCTGGGGCGCCGAGAACACTGAAGCTTTCTTT; CDR3: CASSLWGAENTEAFF
J: TRBJ1-1; size: NA; V: TRBV12-2; D: NA; DNA: TGTGCAAGTCGCTTACCTCCGGGACAGAACACTGAAGCTTTCTTT; CDR3: CASRLPPGQNTEAFF
J: TRBJ1-1; size: NA; V: TRBV10-3; D: NA; DNA: TGTGCCATCAGTGGGGAGGTCCGGAACACTGAAGCTTTCTTT; CDR3: CAISGEVRNTEAFF
J: TRBJ2-2; size: NA; V: TRBV6-5; D: TRBD1; DNA: TGTGCCAGCACCCCGGGACAGGGTTTAGGGGAGCTGTTTTTT; CDR3: CASTPGQGLGELFF
J: TRBJ2-3; size: NA; V: TRBV19; D: TRBD1; DNA: TGTGCCAGTAGCCAAACTACCGGGACAGGGAGCACAGATACGCAGTATTTT; CDR3: CASSQTTGTGSTDTQYF
J: TRBJ1-2; size: NA; V: TRBV6-5; D: NA; DNA: TGTGCCAGCGCGGAAGGCGGCCAAGGAAACTATGGCTACACCTTC; CDR3: CASAEGGQGNYGYTF
J: TRBJ2-5; size: NA; V: TRBV5-1; D: TRBD1; DNA: TGCGCCAGCAGCTTATCCGGGACAGGGGGCGGCCCCCAGTACTTC; CDR3: CASSLSGTGGGPQYF
J: TRBJ2-7; size: NA; V: TRBV27; D: TRBD1; DNA: TGTGCCAGCAGTCCGGGACAGGGTTTACACGAGCAGTACTTC; CDR3: CASSPGQGLHEQYF
J: TRBJ1-5; size: few; V: TRBV27; D: NA; DNA: TGTGCCAGCAGTTCTTTCGCGGGGGTCGTGGGAAGGGAGAATCAGCCCCAGCATTTT; CDR3: CASSSFAGVVGRENQPQHF
J: TRBJ1-1; size: NA; V: TRBV5-6; D: NA; DNA: TGTGCCAGCAGCCCACCGCAGGAATGGAACACTGAAGCTTTCTTT; CDR3: CASSPPQEWNTEAFF
J: TRBJ2-7; size: NA; V: TRBV6-5; D: NA; DNA: TGTGCCAGCGGCCGGGACTCTGCCTACGAGCAGTACTTC; CDR3: CASGRDSAYEQYF
J: TRBJ2-7; size: NA; V: TRBV28; D: NA; DNA: TGTGCCAGCAGTCAACTTCACAGCTACGAGCAGTACTTC; CDR3: CASSQLHSYEQYF
J: TRBJ2-7; size: NA; V: TRBV6-2/TRBV6-3; D: NA; DNA: TGTGCCAGCAGTTACTCTGTATACGAGCAGTACTTC; CDR3: CASSYSVYEQYF
J: TRBJ1-1; size: NA; V: TRBV5-1; D: NA; DNA: TGCGCCAGCAGCTTGGCACAGACAGGCGGAACTGAAGCTTTCTTT; CDR3: CASSLAQTGGTEAFF
J: TRBJ1-3; size: NA; V: TRBV2; D: NA; DNA: TGTGCCAGCAGTGGGACAACTTACTCTGGAAACACCATATATTTT; CDR3: CASSGTTYSGNTIYF
J: TRBJ2-1; size: NA; V: TRBV27; D: TRBD2; DNA: TGTGCCAGCAGCACTATAGCGGGTACTCGATGGGATGAGCAGTTCTTC; CDR3: CASSTIAGTRWDEQFF
J: TRBJ2-1; size: NA; V: TRBV29-1; D: NA; DNA: TGCAGCCTGGGGGAGGACAATGAGCAGTTCTTC; CDR3: CSLGEDNEQFF
J: TRBJ2-7; size: once; V: TRBV7-2; D: TRBD1; DNA: TGTGCCAGCAGCCCTTATCGACAGGGGGCCGAGCAGTACTTC; CDR3: CASSPYRQGAEQYF
J: TRBJ2-3; size: NA; V: TRBV5-4; D: TRBD2; DNA: TGTGCCAGCAGCTTGATACTAGCGGGCGTTAGCACAGATACGCAGTATTTT; CDR3: CASSLILAGVSTDTQYF
J: TRBJ1-2; size: NA; V: TRBV28; D: NA; DNA: TGTGCCAGCAGTTTCCCTCCAGGGATAGGCTATGGCTACACCTTC; CDR3: CASSFPPGIGYGYTF
J: TRBJ1-4; size: NA; V: TRBV19; D: TRBD1; DNA: TGTGCCAGTAGCCCGATCCGGACAGGGGAGGAAAAACTGTTTTTT; CDR3: CASSPIRTGEEKLFF
J: TRBJ2-3; size: NA; V: TRBV21-1; D: NA; DNA: TGTGCCACCTGCCCCGGGACAGGGCGACTAGCGGGAGAACATACGCAGTATTTT; CDR3: CATCPGTGRLAGEHTQYF
J: TRBJ2-7; size: NA; V: TRBV6-1; D: TRBD1; DNA: TGTGCCAGCAGTGATCTCCACGGGACAGAGAACTACGAGCAGTACTTC; CDR3: CASSDLHGTENYEQYF
J: TRBJ2-1; size: once; V: TRBV5-1; D: TRBD1; DNA: TGCGCCAGCAGCCAAGGACAGGGGGTATACAATGAGCAGTTCTTC; CDR3: CASSQGQGVYNEQFF
J: TRBJ1-1; size: few; V: TRBV25-1; D: TRBD1; DNA: TGTGCCAGCAGGGGGACAGGGAAATGGTACACTGAAGCTTTCTTT; CDR3: CASRGTGKWYTEAFF
J: TRBJ1-5; size: NA; V: TRBV18; D: TRBD1; DNA: TGTGCCAGCTCAGTTACGGGACAGGGTGAAGGGCCCCAGCATTTT; CDR3: CASSVTGQGEGPQHF
J: TRBJ1-5; size: once; V: TRBV4-3; D: NA; DNA: TGCGCCAGCAGCCAAGATCGGGGGATCAATCAGCCCCAGCATTTT; CDR3: CASSQDRGINQPQHF